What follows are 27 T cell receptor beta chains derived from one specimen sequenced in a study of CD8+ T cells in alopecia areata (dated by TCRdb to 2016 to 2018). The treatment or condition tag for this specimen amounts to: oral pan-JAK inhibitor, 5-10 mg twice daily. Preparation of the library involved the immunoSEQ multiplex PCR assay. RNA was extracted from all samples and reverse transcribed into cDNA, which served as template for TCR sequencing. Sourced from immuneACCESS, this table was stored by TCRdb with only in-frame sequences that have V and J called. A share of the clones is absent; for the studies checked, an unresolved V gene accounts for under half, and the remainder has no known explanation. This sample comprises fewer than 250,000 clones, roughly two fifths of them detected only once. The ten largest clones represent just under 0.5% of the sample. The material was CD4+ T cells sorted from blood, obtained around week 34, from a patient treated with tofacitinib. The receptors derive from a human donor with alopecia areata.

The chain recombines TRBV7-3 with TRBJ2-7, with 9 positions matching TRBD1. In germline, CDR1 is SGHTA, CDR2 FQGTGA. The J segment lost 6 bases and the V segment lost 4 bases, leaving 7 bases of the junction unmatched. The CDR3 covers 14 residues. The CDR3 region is CASSSGQGRGEQYF. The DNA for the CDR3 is TGTGCCAGCAGCTCGGGACAGGGAAGGGGCGAGCAGTACTTC.

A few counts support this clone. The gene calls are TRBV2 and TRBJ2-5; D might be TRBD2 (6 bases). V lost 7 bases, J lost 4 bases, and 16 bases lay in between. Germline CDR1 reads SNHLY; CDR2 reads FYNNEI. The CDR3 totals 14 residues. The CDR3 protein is CASMRGSVGETQYF. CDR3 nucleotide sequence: TGTGCCAGCATGCGGGGATCTGTGGGAGAGACCCAGTACTTC.

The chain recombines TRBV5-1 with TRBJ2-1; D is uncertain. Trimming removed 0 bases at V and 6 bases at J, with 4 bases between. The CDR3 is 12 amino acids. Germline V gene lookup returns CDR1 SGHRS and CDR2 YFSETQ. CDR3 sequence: CASSLGINEQFF. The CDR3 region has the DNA TGCGCCAGCAGCTTGGGGATCAATGAGCAGTTCTTC.

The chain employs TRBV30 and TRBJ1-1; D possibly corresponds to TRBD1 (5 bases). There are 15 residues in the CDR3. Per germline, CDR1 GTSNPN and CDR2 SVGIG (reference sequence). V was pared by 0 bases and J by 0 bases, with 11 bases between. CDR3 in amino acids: CAWSVTRGVNTEAFF. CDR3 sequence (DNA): TGTGCCTGGAGTGTAACTCGGGGGGTGAACACTGAAGCTTTCTTT.

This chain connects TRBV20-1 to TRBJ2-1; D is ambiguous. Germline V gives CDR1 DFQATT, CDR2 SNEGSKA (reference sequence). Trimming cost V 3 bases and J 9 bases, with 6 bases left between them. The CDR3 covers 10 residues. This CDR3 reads CSASGIEQFF. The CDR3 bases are TGCAGTGCTAGTGGGATTGAGCAGTTCTTC.

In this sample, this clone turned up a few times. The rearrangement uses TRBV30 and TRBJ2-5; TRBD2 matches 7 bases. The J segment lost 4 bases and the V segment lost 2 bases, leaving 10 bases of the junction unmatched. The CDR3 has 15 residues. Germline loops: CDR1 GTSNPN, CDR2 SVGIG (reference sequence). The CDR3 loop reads CAWSSAGVRGETQYF. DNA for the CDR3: TGTGCCTGGAGTTCCGCGGGAGTTCGAGGAGAGACCCAGTACTTC.

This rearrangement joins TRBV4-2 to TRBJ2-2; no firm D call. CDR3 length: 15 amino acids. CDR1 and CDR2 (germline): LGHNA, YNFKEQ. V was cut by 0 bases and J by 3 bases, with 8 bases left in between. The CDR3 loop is CASSQDFGYTGELFF. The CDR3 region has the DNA TGTGCCAGCAGCCAAGATTTCGGGTACACCGGGGAGCTGTTTTTT.

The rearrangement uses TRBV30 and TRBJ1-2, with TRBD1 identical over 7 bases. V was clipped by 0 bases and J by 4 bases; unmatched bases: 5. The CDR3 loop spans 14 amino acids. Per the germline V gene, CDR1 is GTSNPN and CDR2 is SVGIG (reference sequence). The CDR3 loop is CAWSVQGLIYGYTF. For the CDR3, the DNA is TGTGCCTGGAGTGTACAGGGGCTTATCTATGGCTACACCTTC. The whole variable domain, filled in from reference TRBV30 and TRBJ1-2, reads SQTIHQWPATLVQPVGSPLSLECTVEGTSNPNLYWYRQAAGRGLQLLFYSVGIGQISSEVPQNLSASRPQDRQFILSSKKLLLSDSGFYLCAWSVQGLIYGYTFGSGTRLTVV.

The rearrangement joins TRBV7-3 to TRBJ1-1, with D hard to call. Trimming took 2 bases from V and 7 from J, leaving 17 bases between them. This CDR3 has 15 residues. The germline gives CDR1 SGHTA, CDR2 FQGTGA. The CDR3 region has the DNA TGTGCCAGCAGCTTATCCCCGACGACACAAGGTGAAGCTTTCTTT. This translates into CASSLSPTTQGEAFF.

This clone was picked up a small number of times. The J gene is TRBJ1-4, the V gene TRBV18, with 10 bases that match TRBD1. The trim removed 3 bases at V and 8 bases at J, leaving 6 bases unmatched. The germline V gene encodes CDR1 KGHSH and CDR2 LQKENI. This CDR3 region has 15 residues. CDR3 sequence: CASSPATGGEEKLFF. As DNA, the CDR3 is TGTGCCAGCTCACCCGCGACAGGGGGCGAAGAAAAACTGTTTTTT.

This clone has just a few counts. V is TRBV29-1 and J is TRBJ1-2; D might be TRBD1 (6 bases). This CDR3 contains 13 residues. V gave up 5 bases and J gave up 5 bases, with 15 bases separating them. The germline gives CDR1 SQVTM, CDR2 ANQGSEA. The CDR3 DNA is TGCAGCGTTCATACAGGGCGGTCGTATGGCTACACCTTC. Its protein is CSVHTGRSYGYTF.

CDR3 sequence reads: CASSLATSGVTYNEQFF. For the CDR3, the DNA is TGCGCCAGCAGCTTGGCGACTAGCGGGGTTACCTACAATGAGCAGTTCTTC. The gene calls are TRBV5-1 and TRBJ2-1; 11 nucleotides agree with TRBD2. The V gene's germline CDR1 is SGHRS and CDR2 YFSETQ. With V trimmed by 0 bases and J by 2 bases, 4 bases remained unmatched. This CDR3 has 17 amino acids. Looking up the rest from reference TRBV5-1 and TRBJ2-1 gives the full variable domain: KAGVTQTPRYLIKTRGQQVTLSCSPISGHRSVSWYQQTPGQGLQFLFEYFSETQRNKGNFPGRFSGRQFSNSRSEMNVSTLELGDSALYLCASSLATSGVTYNEQFFGPGTRLTVL.

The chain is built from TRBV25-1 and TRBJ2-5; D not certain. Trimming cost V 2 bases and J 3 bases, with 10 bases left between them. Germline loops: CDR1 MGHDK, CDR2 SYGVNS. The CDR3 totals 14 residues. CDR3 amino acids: CASSEAANEETQYF. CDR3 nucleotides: TGTGCCAGCAGTGAAGCCGCTAACGAAGAGACCCAGTACTTC.

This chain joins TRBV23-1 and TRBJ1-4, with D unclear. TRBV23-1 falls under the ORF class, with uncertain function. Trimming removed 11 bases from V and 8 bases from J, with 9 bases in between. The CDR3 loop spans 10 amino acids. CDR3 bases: TGCGCCTGGAAGATCGAAAAACTGTTTTTT. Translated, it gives CAWKIEKLFF.

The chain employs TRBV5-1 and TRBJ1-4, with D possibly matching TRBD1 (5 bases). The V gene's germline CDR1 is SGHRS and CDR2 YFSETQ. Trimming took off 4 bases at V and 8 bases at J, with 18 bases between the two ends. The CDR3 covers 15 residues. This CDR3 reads CASSPRGAGEEKLFF. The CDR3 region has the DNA TGCGCCAGCAGCCCCCGCGGGGCGGGGGAGGAAAAACTGTTTTTT.

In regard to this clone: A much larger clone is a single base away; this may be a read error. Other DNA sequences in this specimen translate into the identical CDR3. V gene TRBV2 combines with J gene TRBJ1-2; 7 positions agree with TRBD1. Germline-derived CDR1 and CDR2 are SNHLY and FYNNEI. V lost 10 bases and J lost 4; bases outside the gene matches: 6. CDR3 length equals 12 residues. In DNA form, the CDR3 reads TGTGCCACCAAGGGACAGATCTATGGCTACACCTTC. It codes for CATKGQIYGYTF.

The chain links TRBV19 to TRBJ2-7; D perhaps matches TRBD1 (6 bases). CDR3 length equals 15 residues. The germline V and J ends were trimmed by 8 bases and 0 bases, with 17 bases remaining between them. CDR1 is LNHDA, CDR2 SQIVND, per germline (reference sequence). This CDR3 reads CASAPEGVSSYEQYF. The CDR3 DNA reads TGTGCCAGTGCCCCAGAGGGGGTTAGCTCCTACGAGCAGTACTTC.

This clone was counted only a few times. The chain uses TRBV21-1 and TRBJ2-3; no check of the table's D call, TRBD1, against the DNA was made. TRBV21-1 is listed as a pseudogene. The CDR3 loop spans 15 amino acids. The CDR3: CASSKNLTSTDTQYF. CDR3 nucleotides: TGTGCCAGCAGCAAAAACCTGACAAGCACAGATACGCAGTATTTT.

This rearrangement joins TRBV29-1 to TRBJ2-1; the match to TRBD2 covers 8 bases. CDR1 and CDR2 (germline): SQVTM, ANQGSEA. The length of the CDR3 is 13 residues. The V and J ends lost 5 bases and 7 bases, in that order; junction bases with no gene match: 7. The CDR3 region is CSVPAGGWNEQFF. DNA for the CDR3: TGCAGCGTTCCCGCGGGGGGTTGGAATGAGCAGTTCTTC.

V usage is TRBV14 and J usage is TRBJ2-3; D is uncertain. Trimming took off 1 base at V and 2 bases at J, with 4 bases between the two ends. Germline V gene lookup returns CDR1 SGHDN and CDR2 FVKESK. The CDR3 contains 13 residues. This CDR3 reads CASSQVSTDTQYF. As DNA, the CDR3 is TGTGCCAGCAGCCAAGTCTCCACAGATACGCAGTATTTT.

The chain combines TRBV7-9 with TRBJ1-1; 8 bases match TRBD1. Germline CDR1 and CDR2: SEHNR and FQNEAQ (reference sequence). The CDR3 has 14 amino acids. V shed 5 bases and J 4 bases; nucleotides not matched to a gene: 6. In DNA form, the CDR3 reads TGTGCCAGCAGCCGGACAGGGAGAACCACTGAAGCTTTCTTT. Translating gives CASSRTGRTTEAFF.

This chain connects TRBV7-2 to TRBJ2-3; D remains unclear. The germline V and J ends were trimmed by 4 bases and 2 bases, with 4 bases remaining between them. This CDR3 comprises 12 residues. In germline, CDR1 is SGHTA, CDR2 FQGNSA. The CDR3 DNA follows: TGTGCCAGCAGCTCAATCACAGATACGCAGTATTTT. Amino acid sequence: CASSSITDTQYF.

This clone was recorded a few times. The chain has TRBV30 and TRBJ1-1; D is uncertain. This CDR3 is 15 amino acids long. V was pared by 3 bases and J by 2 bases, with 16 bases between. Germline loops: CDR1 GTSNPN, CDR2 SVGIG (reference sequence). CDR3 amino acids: CAWRWGGRPNTEAFF. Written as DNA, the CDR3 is TGTGCCTGGAGGTGGGGAGGGAGGCCCAACACTGAAGCTTTCTTT.

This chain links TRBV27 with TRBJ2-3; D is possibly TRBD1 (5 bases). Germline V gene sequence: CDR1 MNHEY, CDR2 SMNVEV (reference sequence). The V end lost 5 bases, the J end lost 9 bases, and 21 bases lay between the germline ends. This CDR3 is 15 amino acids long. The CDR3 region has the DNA TGTGCCAGCAGTCAACCGGCGATAGGGGCCCAAACGCAGTATTTT. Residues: CASSQPAIGAQTQYF.

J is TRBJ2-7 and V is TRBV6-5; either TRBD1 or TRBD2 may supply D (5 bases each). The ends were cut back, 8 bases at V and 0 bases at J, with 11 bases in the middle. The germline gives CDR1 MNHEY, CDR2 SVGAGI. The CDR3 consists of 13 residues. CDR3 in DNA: TGTGCCAGCGGCAGGGACGGCTCCTACGAGCAGTACTTC. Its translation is CASGRDGSYEQYF.

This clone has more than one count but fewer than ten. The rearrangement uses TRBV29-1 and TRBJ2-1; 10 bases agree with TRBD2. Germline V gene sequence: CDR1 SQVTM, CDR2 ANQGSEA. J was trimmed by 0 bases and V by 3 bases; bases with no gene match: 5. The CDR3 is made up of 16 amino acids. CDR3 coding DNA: TGCAGCGTTGAGTCGAGCGGGAGGGTCTCCTACAATGAGCAGTTCTTC. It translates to CSVESSGRVSYNEQFF.

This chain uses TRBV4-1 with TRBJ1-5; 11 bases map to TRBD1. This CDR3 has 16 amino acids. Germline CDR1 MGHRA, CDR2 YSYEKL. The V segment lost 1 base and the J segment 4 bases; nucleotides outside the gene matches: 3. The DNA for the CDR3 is TGCGCCAGCAGCCAAGGGACAGGGGGCGGGAATCAGCCCCAGCATTTT. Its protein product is CASSQGTGGGNQPQHF.